Described below is a single T cell receptor (beta chain) sequence and its context. Its antigen remains unknown. The junction departs from germline at one end; a sequencing error may be responsible. This sample was taken from a study of cytomegalovirus exposure and HLA in healthy donors. Study-level results: Despite most TCR sequences being rare, some public TCRs occurred in many donors.

Both 60 Vbeta primers and 13 Jbeta primers went into the PCR. The data were produced by immunoSEQ multiplex PCR, yet TCRdb's version contains in-frame clones alone and is incomplete. The top ten hold roughly 4.2% of the sample, which has 89,000 or so clones, 65% to 75% seen once. From germline, CDR1 is SEHNR and CDR2 FQNEAQ (reference sequence). There are 15 residues in the CDR3. The TCR comes from a man aged 55 to 70 in good health and CMV-seronegative. The V and J genes are TRBV7-9 and TRBJ1-2; TRBD1 might be the D (5 bases). Sequenced sample: PBMCs. The CDR3 bases are TGTTCCAGCAGCTCCACGTTTGGGGGGGACCATGGCTACACCTTC. Its protein product is CSSSSTFGGDHGYTF.